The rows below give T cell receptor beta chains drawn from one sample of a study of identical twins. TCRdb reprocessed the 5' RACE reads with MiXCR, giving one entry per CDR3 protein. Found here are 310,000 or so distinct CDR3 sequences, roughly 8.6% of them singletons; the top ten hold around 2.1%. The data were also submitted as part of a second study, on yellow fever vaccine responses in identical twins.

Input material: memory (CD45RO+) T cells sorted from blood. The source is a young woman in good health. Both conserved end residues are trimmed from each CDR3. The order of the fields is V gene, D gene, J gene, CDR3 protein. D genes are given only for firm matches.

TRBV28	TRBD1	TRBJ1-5	ASSTTQGANQPQH
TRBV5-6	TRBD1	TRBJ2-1	ASSSFGTETNNEQF
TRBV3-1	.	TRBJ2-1	ASSQPGLLYNEQF
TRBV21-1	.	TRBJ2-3	ASSAGWVAGQADTQY
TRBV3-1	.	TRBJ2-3	ASSQERRVTDTQY
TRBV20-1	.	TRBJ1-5	SARDIEGKGSQPQH
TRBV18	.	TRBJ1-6	ASSTGSRGSSYNSPLH
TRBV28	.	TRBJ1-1	ASSLLWFEAF
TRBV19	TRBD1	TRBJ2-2	AVTDRTYTGELF
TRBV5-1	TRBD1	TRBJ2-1	ASSGAPGTGPYNEQF
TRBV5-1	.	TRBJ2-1	ASSYPGTPEEF
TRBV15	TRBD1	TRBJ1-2	ATSRDRVDYGYT
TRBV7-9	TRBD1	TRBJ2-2	ASSSRLGQTNTGELF
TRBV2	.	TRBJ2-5	ASSAQSGLKHSETQY
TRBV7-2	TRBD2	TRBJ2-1	ASSLASGGAGVGNEQF
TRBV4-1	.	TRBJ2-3	ASSATTDWRTDTQY
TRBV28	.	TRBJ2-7	ASSPPTSEPEEQY
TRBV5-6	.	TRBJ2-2	ASSLLGQSNTGELF
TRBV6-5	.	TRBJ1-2	ASSYLPGVDYGYT
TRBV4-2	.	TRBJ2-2	ASSLPGVGELF
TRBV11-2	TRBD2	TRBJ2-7	ASSFLVGTTPYEQY
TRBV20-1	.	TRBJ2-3	SARSTDTQY
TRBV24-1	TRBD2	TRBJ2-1	ATRPSSGGEQF
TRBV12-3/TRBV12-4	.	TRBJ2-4	ASRPVNGPEAKNIQY
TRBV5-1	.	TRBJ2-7	ASSFGGNQPYEQY
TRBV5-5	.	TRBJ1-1	ASSPPPGGATEAF
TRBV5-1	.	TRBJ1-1	ASSLEQGPEAF
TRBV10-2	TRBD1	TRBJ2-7	ASRTGDYEQY
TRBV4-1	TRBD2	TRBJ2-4	ASSQEGTREPRGIQY
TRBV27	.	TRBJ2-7	ASSLSMGPGEQY
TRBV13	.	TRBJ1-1	ASSLGQPLSPEAF
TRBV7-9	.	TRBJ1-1	ASSLARGMSTEAF
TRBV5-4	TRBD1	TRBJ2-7	ASSRTGGSSYEQY
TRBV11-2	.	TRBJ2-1	ASSFLAEQF
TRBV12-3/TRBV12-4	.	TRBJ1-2	ASSLLQNYGYT
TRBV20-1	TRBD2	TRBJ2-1	SARDGGGEYNEQF
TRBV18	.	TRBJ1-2	ASSPGDVGYT
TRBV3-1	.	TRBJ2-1	ASSPRRRSGKPGYEQF
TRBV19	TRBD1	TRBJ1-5	ASSMGTGVNQPQH
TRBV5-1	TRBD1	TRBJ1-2	ASSLDGQGAYGYT
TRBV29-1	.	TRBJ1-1	SVDLTSGRNTEAF
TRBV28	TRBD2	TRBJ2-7	ASSLYVLTSGSHGQY
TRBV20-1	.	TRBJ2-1	SARDLEGGNSYNEQF
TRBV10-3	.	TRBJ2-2	AISYRGGDTGELF
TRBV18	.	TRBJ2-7	ASSPPRKTYEQY
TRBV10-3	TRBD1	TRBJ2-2	AISAQGAAGELF
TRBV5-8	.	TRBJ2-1	ASSVWGTVRSEQF
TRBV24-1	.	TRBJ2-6	ATSDWGANVLT
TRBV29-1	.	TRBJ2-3	SVVMGHRTDTQY
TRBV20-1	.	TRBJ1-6	SARDSFKENSPLH
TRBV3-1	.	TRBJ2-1	ASRSLGNEQF
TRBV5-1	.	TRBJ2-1	ASSRSTELSYNEQF
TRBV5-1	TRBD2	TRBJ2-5	ASSPGLAGAPGETQY
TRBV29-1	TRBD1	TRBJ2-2	SVGGTGNTNTGELF
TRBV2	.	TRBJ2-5	ASSDWSSRETQY
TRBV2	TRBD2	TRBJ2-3	ASRGYWTSGSDNTQY
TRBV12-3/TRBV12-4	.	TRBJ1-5	ASSLFDQPQH
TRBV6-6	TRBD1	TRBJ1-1	ASSYSEQGTEAF
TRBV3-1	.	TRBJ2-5	ASSRPFSGGGAETQY
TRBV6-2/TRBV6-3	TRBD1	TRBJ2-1	ASTPRGQGSNEQF